This T cell receptor (beta chain) was documented in a study of cytomegalovirus exposure and HLA in healthy donors. Trimming cost V 4 bases and J 9 bases, with 16 bases left between them. Looked up from germline, CDR1 is SNHLY and CDR2 is FYNNEI. The CDR3 has 14 residues. The PCR employed 60 Vbeta primers together with 13 Jbeta primers. Data came from immunoSEQ multiplex PCR; TCRdb stores just in-frame clones and leaves some out. The sample includes about 160,000 clones, just over 70% seen only once; the top ten take approximately 4.6%. Sequenced sample: PBMCs. The chain combines TRBV2 with TRBJ2-1; possibly TRBD2 for D (5 bases). This receptor was identified in a man younger than 30 in good health and CMV-seropositive. CDR3 loop: CASSVRERVSEQFF. Written as DNA, the CDR3 is TGTGCCAGCAGTGTGAGGGAGAGAGTTAGTGAGCAGTTCTTC.